Shown below are 18 T cell receptor beta chains from a single sample sequenced in a study of beta chain features in type 1 diabetes. Of the isolated RNA, all was reverse transcribed, and so the sequenced material was expressed TCRB transcripts. Libraries were prepared by immunoSEQ multiplex PCR; TCRdb keeps only in-frame clonotypes and omits some of them. The table lists about 250,000 clones, around 14% of them singletons. The sequenced sample was naive CD4+ T cells from blood. The receptors originated from a woman aged 40 to 50 in good health.

This clone was detected a few times. The CDR3 is CASSEVWTEGETQYF. The CDR3 nucleotides read TGTGCCAGCAGTGAAGTTTGGACAGAGGGAGAGACCCAGTACTTC. The chain has TRBV6-1 and TRBJ2-5; weak D call: TRBD1 (6 bases). In germline, CDR1 is MNHNS, CDR2 SASEGT. CDR3 length: 15 amino acids. The V and J ends lost 1 base and 4 bases respectively, with 13 bases between them.

This clone was seen a handful of times. This chain joins TRBV4-1 and TRBJ1-5; D gene unclear. With 4 bases removed from V and 10 bases from J, the gap between germline ends came to 17 bases. The CDR3 is made up of 14 amino acids. Germline V gene data show CDR1 as MGHRA and CDR2 as YSYEKL. CDR3 sequence reads: CASSRLGEVSPQHF. The CDR3 DNA reads as TGCGCCAGCAGCCGCCTCGGGGAAGTCAGCCCCCAGCATTTT.

This clone was recorded a few times. The same CDR3 also results from other DNA sequences found in this sample. This sequence joins TRBV18 and TRBJ2-3; D perhaps matches TRBD1 (5 bases). This CDR3 has 14 amino acids. V shed 3 bases and J shed 4 bases, with 11 bases lying between them. The germline gives CDR1 KGHSH, CDR2 LQKENI. CDR3 protein: CASSPGQGSDTQYF. For the CDR3, the DNA is TGTGCCAGCTCACCGGGGCAGGGTTCAGATACGCAGTATTTT.

This clone was seen a few times. The V gene is TRBV7-9, the J gene TRBJ2-2, with D possibly TRBD1 on 6 matching bases. CDR1 SEHNR and CDR2 FQNEAQ come from the germline V gene (reference sequence). V was pared by 3 bases and J by 4 bases, with 15 bases between. The CDR3 consists of 16 residues. The CDR3: CASSFWAGAATGELFF. CDR3 nucleotides: TGTGCCAGCAGCTTCTGGGCAGGGGCGGCCACCGGGGAGCTGTTTTTT.

This chain joins TRBV5-4 and TRBJ2-5; TRBD2 is a possible D gene (5 bases). The CDR3 loop spans 15 amino acids. Trimming shortened V by 3 bases and J by 5 bases, and 17 bases separated the two germline ends. In germline, CDR1 is SGHNT, CDR2 YYREEE (reference sequence). CDR3 in DNA: TGTGCCAGCAGCTCCATGGGCAGACGAGGGGAGACCCAGTACTTC. This sequence encodes CASSSMGRRGETQYF.

The chain uses TRBV14 and TRBJ2-7; TRBD1 aligns across 7 bases. V gave up 8 bases and J gave up 1 base; unmatched junction bases: 8. Germline V lookup: CDR1 SGHDN, CDR2 FVKESK. The CDR3 spans 14 residues. CDR3 DNA sequence: TGTGCCAGCGGTGTGAACAGGGGATCCTACGAGCAGTACTTC. It is translated as CASGVNRGSYEQYF.

The rearrangement links TRBV7-6 to TRBJ1-5, with TRBD1 as a possible D gene (6 bases). The V end lost 3 bases, the J end lost 6 bases, and 18 bases lay between the germline ends. CDR3 length equals 16 residues. Germline-derived CDR1 and CDR2 are SGHVS and FNYEAQ. DNA for the CDR3: TGTGCCAGCAGCTTTGGCCAGGGGACGGGACCTCAGCCCCAGCATTTT. Amino acids: CASSFGQGTGPQPQHF.

This rearrangement joins TRBV7-9 to TRBJ1-6, with D possibly TRBD1 on 6 matching bases. V shed 5 bases and J shed 14 bases, with 13 bases lying between them. The CDR3 spans 12 residues. The germline gives CDR1 SEHNR, CDR2 FQNEAQ (reference sequence). The CDR3 region is CASSRTAPSLHF. CDR3 sequence (DNA): TGTGCCAGCAGCCGGACAGCGCCATCCCTCCACTTT.

This clone was seen more than once but under ten times. This rearrangement joins TRBV5-1 to TRBJ2-3; D is perhaps TRBD2 (6 bases). CDR1 is SGHRS, CDR2 YFSETQ, per germline. This CDR3 contains 15 residues. Trimming left V 0 bases short and J 5 bases short, with 13 bases between. The CDR3 sequence: CASSLGIAAVDTQYF. CDR3 nucleotides: TGCGCCAGCAGCTTGGGTATAGCGGCGGTAGATACGCAGTATTTT.

This clone was recorded many times. The rearrangement uses TRBV25-1 and TRBJ2-7; no reliable D call. From germline, CDR1 is MGHDK and CDR2 SYGVNS. CDR3 length: 12 residues. Trimming stripped 4 bases from V and 0 bases from J, with 4 bases between. As DNA, the CDR3 is TGTGCCAGCAGTGGTTACTCCTACGAGCAGTACTTC. Translation: CASSGYSYEQYF.

The chain carries TRBV10-3 and TRBJ1-4, with 10 bases matching TRBD1. This CDR3 contains 12 residues. Germline V gene lookup returns CDR1 ENHRY and CDR2 SYGVKD. V lost 9 bases to trimming and J lost 8 bases; unmatched junction nucleotides: 3. The CDR3 loop reads CAIGQGEEKLFF. In DNA form, the CDR3 reads TGTGCCATAGGACAGGGGGAGGAAAAACTGTTTTTT.

This clone was seen just once. V gene TRBV19 combines with J gene TRBJ2-4, with D maybe TRBD1 (6 bases). With 5 bases removed from V and 1 base from J, the gap between germline ends came to 18 bases. This CDR3 is 17 amino acids long. CDR1 and CDR2 (germline): LNHDA, SQIVND (reference sequence). This CDR3 reads CASSPNPLDRAKNIQYF. Here the CDR3 DNA reads TGTGCCAGTAGTCCAAACCCCCTCGACAGGGCCAAAAACATTCAGTACTTC.

This clone was detected a few times. The chain carries TRBV29-1 and TRBJ1-5; no clear D. The V end lost 4 bases, the J end lost 0 bases, and 10 bases lay between the germline ends. CDR1 SQVTM and CDR2 ANQGSEA come from the germline V gene. The CDR3 is made up of 14 amino acids. This CDR3 is CSVGERHSNQPQHF. The DNA of the CDR3 is TGCAGCGTTGGCGAAAGACATAGCAATCAGCCCCAGCATTTT.

This clone was recorded at least ten times. The chain has TRBV5-4 and TRBJ2-6; 12 positions agree with TRBD1. This CDR3 spans 17 amino acids. Per germline, CDR1 SGHNT and CDR2 YYREEE (reference sequence). V shed 4 bases and J 0 bases; nucleotides not matched to a gene: 2. CDR3 nucleotide sequence: TGTGCCAGCAGCGGGGGACAGGGGGCCTCTGGGGCCAACGTCCTGACTTTC. This translates into CASSGGQGASGANVLTF.

The CDR3 DNA reads as TGCGCCAGCAGTCGGAACACTGAAGCTTTCTTT. Its protein is CASSRNTEAFF. This chain joins TRBV4-3 and TRBJ1-1, with unresolved D. CDR3 length: 11 residues. V dropped 6 bases and J dropped 1 base, with 3 bases sitting between them. The germline V gene has CDR1 LGHNA and CDR2 YSLEER.

The rearrangement links TRBV4-1 to TRBJ2-1; TRBD2 matches at 9 bases. V trimming: 6 bases; J trimming: 8 bases; junction bases outside the gene matches: 5. The CDR3 is 13 amino acids. Germline CDR1 reads MGHRA; CDR2 reads YSYEKL. The DNA of the CDR3 is TGCGCCAGCAGGGGACTAGCTCAGGATGAGCAGTTCTTC. As protein: CASRGLAQDEQFF.

This clone was seen a handful of times. This chain uses TRBV19 with TRBJ2-1; TRBD1 matches at 11 bases. The CDR3 totals 16 residues. Germline trimming cut 2 bases from V and 3 bases from J; bases unmatched to any gene: 3. Germline V CDR1 and CDR2: LNHDA, SQIVND (reference sequence). Here the CDR3 DNA reads TGTGCCAGTAGTATAACCGGGACAGGGGGCTACAATGAGCAGTTCTTC. It yields the protein CASSITGTGGYNEQFF.

This clone was seen a few times. The V call is TRBV6-6, the J call TRBJ2-7; perhaps TRBD2 as D (6 bases). Trimming took off 5 bases at V and 2 bases at J, with 19 bases between the two ends. The CDR3 sequence is 16 residues long. Germline assignment: CDR1 MNHNY and CDR2 SVGAGI (reference sequence). The CDR3 sequence: CASSGEVASATYEQYF. In nucleotides, the CDR3 is TGTGCCAGCAGTGGGGAGGTGGCTAGCGCTACCTACGAGCAGTACTTC.